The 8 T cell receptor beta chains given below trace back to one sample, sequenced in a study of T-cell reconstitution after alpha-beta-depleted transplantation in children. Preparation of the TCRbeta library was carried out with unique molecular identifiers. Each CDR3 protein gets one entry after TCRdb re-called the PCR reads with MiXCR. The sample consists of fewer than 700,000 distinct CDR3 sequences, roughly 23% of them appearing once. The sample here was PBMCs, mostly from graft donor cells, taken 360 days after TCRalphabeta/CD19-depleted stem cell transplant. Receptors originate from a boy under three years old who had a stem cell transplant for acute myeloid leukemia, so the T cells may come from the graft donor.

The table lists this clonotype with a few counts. CDR3 in DNA: TGTGCCAGCAGCGTTAGCGGGGACACCTACAATGAGCAGTTCTTC. It is translated as CASSVSGDTYNEQFF. The chain recombines TRBV7-7 with TRBJ2-1, with 8 bases identical to TRBD2. The CDR3 sequence is 15 residues long. After removal of 5 bases from V and 2 bases from J, the junction contained 5 bases not matched to a gene. Germline lookup yields CDR1 SSHAT and CDR2 FNYEAQ (reference sequence). Full variable domain (outside the CDR3, taken from reference TRBV7-7 and TRBJ2-1): GAGVSQSPRYKVTKRGQDVTLRCDPISSHATLYWYQQALGQGPEFLTYFNYEAQPDKSGLPSDRFSAERPEGSISTLTIQRTEQRDSAMYRCASSVSGDTYNEQFFGPGTRLTVL.

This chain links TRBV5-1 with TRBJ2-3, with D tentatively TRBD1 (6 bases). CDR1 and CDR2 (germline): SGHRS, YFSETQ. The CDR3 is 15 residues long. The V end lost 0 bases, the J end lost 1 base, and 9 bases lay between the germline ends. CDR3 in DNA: TGCGCCAGCAGCTTGGAGGCAGGGGGCACAGATACGCAGTATTTT. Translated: CASSLEAGGTDTQYF.

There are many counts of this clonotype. This chain's CDR3 is CASSDRGRGYTF. CDR3 nucleotide sequence: TGTGCCAGCAGTGACAGGGGGCGAGGCTACACCTTC. The V call is TRBV2, the J call TRBJ1-2; 8 nucleotides match TRBD1. The CDR3 consists of 12 residues. V lost 3 bases to trimming and J lost 8 bases; unmatched junction nucleotides: 2. Germline V gene sequence: CDR1 SNHLY, CDR2 FYNNEI. Complete variable domain (other parts from reference TRBV2 and TRBJ1-2): EPEVTQTPSHQVTQMGQEVILRCVPISNHLYFYWYRQILGQKVEFLVSFYNNEISEKSEIFDDQFSVERPDGSNFTLKIRSTKLEDSAMYFCASSDRGRGYTFGSGTRLTVV.

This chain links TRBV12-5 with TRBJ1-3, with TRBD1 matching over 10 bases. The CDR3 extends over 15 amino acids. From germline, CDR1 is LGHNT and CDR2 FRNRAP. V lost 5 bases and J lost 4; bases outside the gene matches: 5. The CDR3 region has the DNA TGTGCTAGTGGTCCGGGACAGGGGCCAGGAAACACCATATATTTT. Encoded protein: CASGPGQGPGNTIYF.

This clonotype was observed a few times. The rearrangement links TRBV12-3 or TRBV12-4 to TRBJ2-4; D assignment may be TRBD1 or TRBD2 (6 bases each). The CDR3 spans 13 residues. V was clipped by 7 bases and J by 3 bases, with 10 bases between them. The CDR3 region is CASTGDFKNIQYF. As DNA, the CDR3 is TGTGCCAGCACAGGGGACTTCAAAAACATTCAGTACTTC.

DNA for the CDR3: TGCAGCGTTGAAGAGGACTTCGGGACCGGGGAGCTGTTTTTT. It translates to CSVEEDFGTGELFF. The chain joins TRBV29-1 to TRBJ2-2; the D gene is possibly TRBD2 (5 bases). V lost 0 bases, J lost 5 bases, and 10 bases lay in between. This CDR3 contains 14 residues. Germline V lookup: CDR1 SQVTM, CDR2 ANQGSEA.

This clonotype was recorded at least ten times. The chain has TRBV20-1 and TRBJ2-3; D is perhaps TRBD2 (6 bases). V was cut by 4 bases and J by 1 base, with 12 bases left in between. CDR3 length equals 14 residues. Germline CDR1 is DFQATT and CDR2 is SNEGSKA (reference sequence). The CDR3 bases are TGCAGTGCTACACTCTTAGCGGGCACAGATACGCAGTATTTT. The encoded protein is CSATLLAGTDTQYF.

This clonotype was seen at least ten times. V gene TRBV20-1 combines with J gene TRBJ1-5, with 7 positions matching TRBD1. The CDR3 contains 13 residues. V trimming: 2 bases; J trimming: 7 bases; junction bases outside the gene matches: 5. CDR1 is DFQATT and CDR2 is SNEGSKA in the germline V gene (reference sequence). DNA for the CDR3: TGCAGTGCTAGACTCTCACAGGGGCAGCCCCAGCATTTT. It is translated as CSARLSQGQPQHF.